This T cell receptor (beta chain) was found in a study of response to subunit inactivated influenza vaccine. This clonotype was recorded a few times. TCRdb itself ran the RT-PCR reads through MiXCR, one entry per CDR3 protein. The sample lists some 600,000 distinct CDR3 sequences; 12% to 15% were seen once. Germline V lookup: CDR1 SGHRS, CDR2 YFSETQ. V was shortened by 4 bases and J by 4 bases, with 16 bases between the two germline ends. This CDR3 has 15 residues. The TCR sequence derives from a man aged 50 to 59 who received an inactivated influenza vaccine. The chain recombines TRBV5-1 with TRBJ2-3; D could derive from TRBD1 or TRBD2 (5 bases each). The sequencing used PBMCs from blood, collected about 14 days before vaccination. CDR3 loop: CASSHDGGVPDTQYF. The CDR3 nucleotides read TGCGCCAGCAGCCATGATGGGGGAGTCCCAGATACGCAGTATTTT.